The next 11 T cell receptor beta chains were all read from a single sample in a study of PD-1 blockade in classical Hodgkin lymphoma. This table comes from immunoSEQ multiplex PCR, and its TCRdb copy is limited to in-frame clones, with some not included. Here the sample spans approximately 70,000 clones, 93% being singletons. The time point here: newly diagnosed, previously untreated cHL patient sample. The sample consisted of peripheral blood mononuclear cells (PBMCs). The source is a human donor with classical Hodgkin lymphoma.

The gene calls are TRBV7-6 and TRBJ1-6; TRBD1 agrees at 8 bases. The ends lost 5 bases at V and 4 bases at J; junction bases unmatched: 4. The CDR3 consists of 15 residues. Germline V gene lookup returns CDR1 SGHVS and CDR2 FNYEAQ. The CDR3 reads CASSGGQGYNSPLHF. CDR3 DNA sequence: TGTGCCAGCAGCGGAGGACAGGGTTATAATTCACCCCTCCACTTT.

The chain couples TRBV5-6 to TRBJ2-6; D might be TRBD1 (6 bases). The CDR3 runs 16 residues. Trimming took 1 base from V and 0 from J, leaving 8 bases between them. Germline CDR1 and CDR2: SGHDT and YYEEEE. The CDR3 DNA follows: TGTGCCAGCAGCTTGCAAGGGGGCTCTGGGGCCAACGTCCTGACTTTC. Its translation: CASSLQGGSGANVLTF.

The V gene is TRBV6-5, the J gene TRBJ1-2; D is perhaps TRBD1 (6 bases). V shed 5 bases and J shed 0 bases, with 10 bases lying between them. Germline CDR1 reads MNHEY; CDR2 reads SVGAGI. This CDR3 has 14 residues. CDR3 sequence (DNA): TGTGCCAGCAGTAGGGACACAACTAACTATGGCTACACCTTC. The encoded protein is CASSRDTTNYGYTF.

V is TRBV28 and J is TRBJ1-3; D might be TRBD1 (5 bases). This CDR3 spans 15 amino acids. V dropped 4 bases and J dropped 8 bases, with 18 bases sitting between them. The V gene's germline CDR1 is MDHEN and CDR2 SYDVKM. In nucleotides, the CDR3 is TGTGCCAGCAGTTACCCCAGGGCTAGAGGGGACACCATATATTTT. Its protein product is CASSYPRARGDTIYF.

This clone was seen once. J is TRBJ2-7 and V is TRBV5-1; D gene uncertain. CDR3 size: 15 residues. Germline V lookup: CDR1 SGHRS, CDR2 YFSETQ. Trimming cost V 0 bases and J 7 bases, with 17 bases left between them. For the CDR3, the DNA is TGCGCCAGCAGCTTGGAGGGTAATGTGGTTTCAGAGCAGTACTTC. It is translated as CASSLEGNVVSEQYF. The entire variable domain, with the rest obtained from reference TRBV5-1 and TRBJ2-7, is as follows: KAGVTQTPRYLIKTRGQQVTLSCSPISGHRSVSWYQQTPGQGLQFLFEYFSETQRNKGNFPGRFSGRQFSNSRSEMNVSTLELGDSALYLCASSLEGNVVSEQYFGPGTRLTVT.

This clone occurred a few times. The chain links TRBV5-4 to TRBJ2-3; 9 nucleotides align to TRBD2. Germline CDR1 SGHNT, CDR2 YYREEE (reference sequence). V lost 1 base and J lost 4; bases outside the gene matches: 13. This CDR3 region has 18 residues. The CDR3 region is CASSLSLSGRSRSDTQYF. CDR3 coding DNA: TGTGCCAGCAGCTTGTCTCTTAGCGGGAGATCAAGGTCAGATACGCAGTATTTT.

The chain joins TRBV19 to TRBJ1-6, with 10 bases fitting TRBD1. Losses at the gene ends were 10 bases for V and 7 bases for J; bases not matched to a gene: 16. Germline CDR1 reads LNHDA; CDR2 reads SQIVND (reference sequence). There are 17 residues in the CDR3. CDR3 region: CATSSFPTGQGNSPLHF. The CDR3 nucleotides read TGTGCCACCAGTAGTTTCCCCACGGGACAGGGGAATTCACCCCTCCACTTT.

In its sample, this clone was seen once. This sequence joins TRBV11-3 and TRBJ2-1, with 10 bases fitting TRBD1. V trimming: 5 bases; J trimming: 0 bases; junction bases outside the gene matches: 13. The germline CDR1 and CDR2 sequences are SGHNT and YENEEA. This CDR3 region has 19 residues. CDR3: CASSHPTGGLLSSYNEQFF. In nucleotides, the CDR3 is TGTGCCAGCAGCCACCCGACAGGGGGCCTACTCAGCTCCTACAATGAGCAGTTCTTC.

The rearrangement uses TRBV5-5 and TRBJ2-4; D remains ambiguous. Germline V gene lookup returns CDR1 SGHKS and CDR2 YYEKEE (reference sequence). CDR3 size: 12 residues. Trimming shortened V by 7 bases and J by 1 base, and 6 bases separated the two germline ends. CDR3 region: CASEAAKNIQYF. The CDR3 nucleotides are TGTGCCAGCGAGGCGGCCAAAAACATTCAGTACTTC.

The CDR3 region has the DNA TGCGCCAGCAGTGAAGCGGGGTATGGCACTGAAGCTTTCTTT. This encodes CASSEAGYGTEAFF. The J gene is TRBJ1-1, the V gene TRBV10-1; no clear D. The length of the CDR3 is 14 residues. CDR1 is WNHNN and CDR2 is SYGVQD in the germline V gene (reference sequence). The V end lost 3 bases, the J end lost 4 bases, and 12 bases lay between the germline ends.

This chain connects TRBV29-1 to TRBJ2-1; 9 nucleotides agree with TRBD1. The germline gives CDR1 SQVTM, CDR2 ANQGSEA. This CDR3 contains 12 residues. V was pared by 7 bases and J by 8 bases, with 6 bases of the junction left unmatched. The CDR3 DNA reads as TGCAGCGGTCGTACAGGGGGCGATGAGCAGTTCTTC. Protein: CSGRTGGDEQFF.